These T cell receptor beta chains were read from a single sample in a study of lymphopenia after photon versus proton radiotherapy. Using immunoSEQ multiplex PCR, the repertoire was profiled, and TCRdb retains in-frame clones only, with some absent. The sample lists about 50,000 clones, about 92% seen once, with around 17% in the top ten. This sample comprised peripheral blood, obtained from a patient treated with photon-based radiotherapy. These receptors came from a woman aged 40 to 50 with cholangiocarcinoma. Each CDR3 is given with its conserved first and last residue. D genes are given only for firm matches. The size field is filled for only some rows; it gives once, few, many or a size class.

j_call v_call clone_size d_call cdr3_length cdr3_nt cdr3_aa
TRBJ1-2 TRBV30 - - 12 TGTGCCTGGGCTAAAAGGGTCTATGGCTACACCTTC CAWAKRVYGYTF
TRBJ1-1 TRBV29-1 - - 14 TGCAGCGTTGCATATAGGGGATTGAACACTGAAGCTTTCTTT CSVAYRGLNTEAFF
TRBJ1-1 TRBV6-6 - TRBD1 16 TGTGCCAGCAGTCCCGGGACAGGGTTGAGGAACACTGAAGCTTTCTTT CASSPGTGLRNTEAFF
TRBJ1-1 TRBV18 - - 15 TGTGCCAGCTCACCACCGAGTCGGGAGGGAACTGAAGCTTTCTTT CASSPPSREGTEAFF
TRBJ1-1 TRBV11-2 - - 17 TGTGCCAGCAGCATATACCGGGACACTAGAATGAACACTGAAGCTTTCTTT CASSIYRDTRMNTEAFF
TRBJ2-3 TRBV5-1 - - 11 TGCGCCAGCTCCGTTACAGATACGCAGTATTTT CASSVTDTQYF
TRBJ1-2 TRBV4-1 - - 14 TGCGCCAGCAGCGCCTCTGGGGGCAACTATGGCTACACCTTC CASSASGGNYGYTF
TRBJ2-7 TRBV6-1 - - 12 TGTGCCAGCGTCACGAGCTCCTACGAGCAGTACTTC CASVTSSYEQYF
TRBJ2-1 TRBV5-1 once TRBD2 15 TGCGCCAGCAGCTTAAGGAGTAGCGGGACGGCGGGGCAGTTCTTC CASSLRSSGTAGQFF
TRBJ1-2 TRBV5-1 - - 13 TGCGCCAGCAGCTCGAGGGACAATAGGGGCTACACCTTC CASSSRDNRGYTF
TRBJ1-2 TRBV21-1 - - 15 TGTGCCAGCAGGCTAGCAGCGTTATTTAACTATGGCTACACCTTC CASRLAALFNYGYTF
TRBJ2-2 TRBV7-3 - TRBD1 16 TGTGCCAGCAGCTCCGGACAGGTCCCTAACACCGGGGAGCTGTTTTTT CASSSGQVPNTGELFF
TRBJ1-1 TRBV19 few - 13 TGTGCCAGTAGTATATGGGGGTACACTGAAGCTTTCTTT CASSIWGYTEAFF